This TCR beta chain is drawn from a study of blood T cell repertoires in COVID-19. This CDR3 region has 19 residues. Trimming removed 0 bases from V and 2 bases from J, with 22 bases in between. CDR1 and CDR2 (germline): SGHAT, FQNNGV. Method: immunoSEQ multiplex PCR; TCRdb's copy keeps in-frame clones and lacks some. Of hundreds of thousands of clones in the sample, under 90% were seen once. Participant age was about 18 to 89 years, and participants resided in 24 US areas. Donors in Cohort 3 who had recovered were those with two negative PCRs, healthcare professional clearance, or resolution of their symptoms.

The chain employs TRBV11-2 and TRBJ1-2; D might be TRBD1 (6 bases). The receptor was isolated from a man in his forties who had recovered from COVID-19. Sequencing used PBMCs or T cells enriched from blood (not recorded which). CDR3 amino acids: CASSLERGSRQLVNYGYTF. Here the CDR3 DNA reads TGTGCCAGCAGCTTAGAGAGGGGGTCCCGACAGCTAGTGAACTATGGCTACACCTTC.